This paragraph covers one TCR beta chain sequence. What this receptor recognizes is not known. No base qualities exist here, and no much larger clone lies one base off it. The data originate from a study of T cell responses to AZD1222 COVID-19 vaccine (dated by TCRdb to the early 2020s). Describing the broader study: AZD1222 recipients given second doses at about 4 weeks or at about 12 weeks were pooled, since spike-specific TCR depth and breadth were not found to differ between the two schedules. Trial participants were enrolled by age into 18-55, 56-69 and 70-plus year subgroups, with 148, 28 and 57 TCR-sequenced participants respectively. TCR sequencing was performed for some 250 trial participants, of whom around 200 were given two doses of AZD1222 and around 25 were given two doses of MenACWY control vaccine. What the research found in general, with its limitations: Conclusions about previously exposed vaccinees are limited, since just five to seven AZD1222 recipients were seropositive for SARS-CoV-2 at baseline. Most participants were white British and females outnumbered males, and the authors suggested that clonal diversity may have been underestimated. CD4 TCRs associated with the vaccine covered the entire spike protein, and the dominant responses were in regions 160-218 and 743-854. Reportedly, almost half of the unique spike-specific TCRs recognized epitopes lying outside the regions that are mutated in the B.1.351 and B.1.1.7 variants. Because no day 14 peak-response samples were available, repertoires were characterized only after the peak T cell response. In the small 56-69-year group, the increase in depth fell short of significance, most likely because of low power. After two AZD1222 doses, both the breadth and the depth of spike-specific TCRs were significantly higher than at day 0 and than in MenACWY recipients.

The time point label, read with the paper, signifies: baseline before first vaccination. Vaccinee samples came from UK trials COV001 and COV002, including a single-blind randomized controlled phase 2/3 trial of AZD1222 (ChAdOx1 nCoV-19) in healthy adults. Trial participant PBMC samples were collected at day 0 and day 28 after the second dose for TCRbeta chain sequencing. The CDR3 regions of human TCRbeta chains were analyzed by immunosequencing. Regarding the original processing steps: TCRs in the repertoires were matched against a reference library of SARS-CoV-2-specific TCRs that had been generated with the MIRA antigen-specificity platform. Breadth meant the fraction of unique TCRs that were SARS-CoV-2-associated, whereas depth meant the fraction of total T cells that were SARS-CoV-2-associated. Using the MIRA data, each spike-specific TCR was assigned both to the spike region to which the TCR was reactive and to a CD4 or CD8 class. Log10-transformed breadth and depth values were compared by one-way ANOVA with Sidak's multiple comparisons tests. Here the immuneACCESS table is served through TCRdb, limited to in-frame sequences with V and J called. Missing clones are a known gap in these copies; in checked studies unresolved V genes cover under half, and the rest lacks a known reason. The V and J calls and clone size come from that table; D and trimming were worked out from the DNA. The sample table shows around 120,000 clones, and around 93% are seen once. The biggest ten clones account for 11% to 15% of the sample.

V is reduced by 4 bases and J by 9 bases, leaving a spacing of 22 bases between them. Sequences SQVTM (CDR1) and ANQGSEA (CDR2) are obtained from the germline V gene. Spanning cysteine to phenylalanine, the CDR3 consists of 15 amino acids. This entry keeps only the CDR3 DNA: 45 bases, framed from base 1. The clonotype was recovered from an adult in good health. Sequences were derived from peripheral blood, sampled on day 0 of AZD1222 vaccination. The receptor chain draws on TRBV29-1 and TRBJ2-1; TRBD2 is a weak D gene call, 5 bases matching. The CDR3 corresponds to CSVVRGRRIGGEQFF. In nucleotides, the sequence is TGCAGCGTTGTCCGTGGGAGACGGATCGGAGGTGAGCAGTTCTTC.